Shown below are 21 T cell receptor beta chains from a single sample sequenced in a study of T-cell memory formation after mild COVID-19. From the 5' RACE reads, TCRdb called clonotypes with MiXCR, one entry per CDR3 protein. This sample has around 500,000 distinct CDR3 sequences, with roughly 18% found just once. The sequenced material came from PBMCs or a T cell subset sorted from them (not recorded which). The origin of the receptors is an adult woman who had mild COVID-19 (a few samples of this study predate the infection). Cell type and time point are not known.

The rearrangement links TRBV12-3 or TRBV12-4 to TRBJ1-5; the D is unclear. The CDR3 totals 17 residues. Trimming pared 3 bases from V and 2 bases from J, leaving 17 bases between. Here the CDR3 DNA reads TGTGCCAGCAGTTTTTACGCCCCCCTTAGGGGCAATCAGCCCCAGCATTTT. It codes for CASSFYAPLRGNQPQHF.

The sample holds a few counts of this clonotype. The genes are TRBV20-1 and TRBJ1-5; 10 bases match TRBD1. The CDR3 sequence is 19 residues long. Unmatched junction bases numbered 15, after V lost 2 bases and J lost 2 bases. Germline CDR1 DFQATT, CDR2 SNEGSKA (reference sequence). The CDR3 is CSARPTLGQGVSGNQPQHF. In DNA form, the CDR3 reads TGCAGTGCTAGACCTACCCTAGGACAGGGGGTTAGTGGCAATCAGCCCCAGCATTTT.

CDR3 residues: CATRGGGRTSDTQYF. The CDR3, as DNA: TGTGCCACCAGAGGCGGCGGGAGGACCTCAGATACGCAGTATTTT. V usage is TRBV15 and J usage is TRBJ2-3; TRBD2 aligns across 8 bases. Unmatched junction bases numbered 9, after V lost 6 bases and J lost 4 bases. This CDR3 has 15 residues. Germline V CDR1 and CDR2: LNHNV, YYDKDF (reference sequence).

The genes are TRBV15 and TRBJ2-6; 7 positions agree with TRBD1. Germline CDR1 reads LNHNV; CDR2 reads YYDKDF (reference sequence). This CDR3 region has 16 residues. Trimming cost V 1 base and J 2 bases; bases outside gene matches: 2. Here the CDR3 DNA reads TGTGCCACCAGCAGAGGTGGGACAGCTGGGGCCAACGTCCTGACTTTC. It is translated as CATSRGGTAGANVLTF.

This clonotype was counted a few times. The CDR3 DNA reads as TGTGCCAGCAGCCCTGGACTAAGCGGGACAGATACGCAGTATTTT. It specifies CASSPGLSGTDTQYF. J is TRBJ2-3 and V is TRBV4-2, with D possibly matching TRBD2 (6 bases). The germline V and J ends were trimmed by 4 bases and 3 bases, with 14 bases remaining between them. Germline V gene sequence: CDR1 LGHNA, CDR2 YNFKEQ. This CDR3 region has 15 residues.

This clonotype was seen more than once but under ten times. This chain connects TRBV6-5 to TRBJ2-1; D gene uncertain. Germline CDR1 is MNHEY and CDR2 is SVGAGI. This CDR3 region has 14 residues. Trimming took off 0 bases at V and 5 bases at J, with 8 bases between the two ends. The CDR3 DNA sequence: TGTGCCAGCAGTTACTCGATTGGGAACAATGAGCAGTTCTTC. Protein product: CASSYSIGNNEQFF.

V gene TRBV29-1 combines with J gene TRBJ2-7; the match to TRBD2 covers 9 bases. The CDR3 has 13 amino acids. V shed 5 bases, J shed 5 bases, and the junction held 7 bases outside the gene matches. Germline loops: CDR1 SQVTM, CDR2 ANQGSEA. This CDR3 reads CSVWASGMDEQYF. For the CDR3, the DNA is TGCAGCGTTTGGGCTAGCGGGATGGACGAGCAGTACTTC.

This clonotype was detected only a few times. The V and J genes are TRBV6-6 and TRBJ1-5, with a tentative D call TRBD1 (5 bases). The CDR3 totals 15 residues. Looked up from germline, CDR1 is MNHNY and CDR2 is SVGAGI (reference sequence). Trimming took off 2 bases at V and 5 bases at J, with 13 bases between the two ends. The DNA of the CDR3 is TGTGCCAGCAGTTACCCTACGGGAGGGGATCAGCCCCAGCATTTT. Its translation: CASSYPTGGDQPQHF.

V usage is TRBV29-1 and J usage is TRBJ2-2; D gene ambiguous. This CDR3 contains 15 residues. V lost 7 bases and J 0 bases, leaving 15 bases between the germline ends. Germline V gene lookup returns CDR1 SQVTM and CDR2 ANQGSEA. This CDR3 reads CSARKDFTNTGELFF. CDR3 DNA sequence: TGCAGCGCTCGAAAAGATTTTACGAACACCGGGGAGCTGTTTTTT.

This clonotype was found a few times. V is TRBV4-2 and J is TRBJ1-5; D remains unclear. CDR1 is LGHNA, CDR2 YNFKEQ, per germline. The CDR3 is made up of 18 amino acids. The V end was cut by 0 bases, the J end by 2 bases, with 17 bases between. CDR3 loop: CASSQDENSPWGNQPQHF. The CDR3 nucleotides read TGTGCCAGCAGCCAAGACGAGAACAGCCCCTGGGGCAATCAGCCCCAGCATTTT.

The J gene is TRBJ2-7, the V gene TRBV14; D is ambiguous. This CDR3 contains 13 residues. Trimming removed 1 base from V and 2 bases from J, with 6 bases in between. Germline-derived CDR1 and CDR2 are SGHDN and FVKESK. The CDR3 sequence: CASSQGKAYEQYF. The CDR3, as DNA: TGTGCCAGCAGCCAAGGGAAAGCCTACGAGCAGTACTTC. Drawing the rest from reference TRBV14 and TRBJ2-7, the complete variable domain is EAGVTQFPSHSVIEKGQTVTLRCDPISGHDNLYWYRRVMGKEIKFLLHFVKESKQDESGMPNNRFLAERTGGTYSTLKVQPAELEDSGVYFCASSQGKAYEQYFGPGTRLTVT.

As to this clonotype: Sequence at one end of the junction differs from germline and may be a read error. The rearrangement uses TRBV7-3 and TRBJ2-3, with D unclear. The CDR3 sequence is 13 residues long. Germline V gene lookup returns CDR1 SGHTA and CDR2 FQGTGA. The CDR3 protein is CPSSYVVEDTQYF. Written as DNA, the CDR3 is TGTCCCAGCAGCTACGTTGTTGAAGATACGCAGTATTTT.

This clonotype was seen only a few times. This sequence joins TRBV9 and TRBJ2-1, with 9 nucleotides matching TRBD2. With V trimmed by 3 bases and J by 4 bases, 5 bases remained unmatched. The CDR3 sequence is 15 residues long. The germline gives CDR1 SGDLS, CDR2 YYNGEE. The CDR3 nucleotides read TGTGCCAGCAGCGCTAGCGGGACGTATTACAATGAGCAGTTCTTC. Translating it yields CASSASGTYYNEQFF.

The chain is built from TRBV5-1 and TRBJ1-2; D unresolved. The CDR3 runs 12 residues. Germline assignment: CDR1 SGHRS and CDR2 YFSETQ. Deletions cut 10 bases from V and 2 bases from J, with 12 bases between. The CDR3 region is CASGETNYGYTF. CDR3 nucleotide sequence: TGCGCCTCGGGAGAGACCAACTATGGCTACACCTTC.

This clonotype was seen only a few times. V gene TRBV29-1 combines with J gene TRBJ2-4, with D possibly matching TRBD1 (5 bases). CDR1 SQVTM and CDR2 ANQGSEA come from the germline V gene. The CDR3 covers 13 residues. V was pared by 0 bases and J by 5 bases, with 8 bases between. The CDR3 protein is CSVEDLTENIQYF. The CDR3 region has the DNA TGCAGCGTTGAAGATCTGACAGAAAACATTCAGTACTTC.

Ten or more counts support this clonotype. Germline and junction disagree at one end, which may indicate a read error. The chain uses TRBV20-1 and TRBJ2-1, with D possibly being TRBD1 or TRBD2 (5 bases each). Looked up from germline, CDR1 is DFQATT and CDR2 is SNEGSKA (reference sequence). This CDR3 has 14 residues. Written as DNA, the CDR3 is TGCAGTGCTAGAAGAGGGGTATCCTTCAATGAGCAGTTCTTC. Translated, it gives CSARRGVSFNEQFF.

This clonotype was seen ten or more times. In nucleotides, the CDR3 is TGCAGCGTTGAAGATGCCGGCGGGCGCTCCTACAATGAGCAGTTCTTC. Protein sequence: CSVEDAGGRSYNEQFF. V is TRBV29-1 and J is TRBJ2-1; D might be TRBD2 (5 bases). This CDR3 comprises 16 residues. The germline V gene has CDR1 SQVTM and CDR2 ANQGSEA. Trimming removed 0 bases at V and 0 bases at J, with 12 bases between.

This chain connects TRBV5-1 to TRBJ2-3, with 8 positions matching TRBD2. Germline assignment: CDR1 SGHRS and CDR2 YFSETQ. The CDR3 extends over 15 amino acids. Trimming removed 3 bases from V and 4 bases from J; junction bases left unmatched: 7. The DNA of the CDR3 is TGCGCCAGCAGCTGGGGACTAGTGACATCAGATACGCAGTATTTT. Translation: CASSWGLVTSDTQYF. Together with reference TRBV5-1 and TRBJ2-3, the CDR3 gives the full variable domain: KAGVTQTPRYLIKTRGQQVTLSCSPISGHRSVSWYQQTPGQGLQFLFEYFSETQRNKGNFPGRFSGRQFSNSRSEMNVSTLELGDSALYLCASSWGLVTSDTQYFGPGTRLTVL.

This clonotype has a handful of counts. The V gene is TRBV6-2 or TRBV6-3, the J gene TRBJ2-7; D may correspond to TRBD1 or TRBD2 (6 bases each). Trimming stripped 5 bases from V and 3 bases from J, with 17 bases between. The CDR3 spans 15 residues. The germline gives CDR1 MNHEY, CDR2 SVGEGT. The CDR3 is CASSQRGDWVYEQYF. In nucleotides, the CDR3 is TGTGCCAGCAGTCAAAGGGGGGACTGGGTCTACGAGCAGTACTTC.

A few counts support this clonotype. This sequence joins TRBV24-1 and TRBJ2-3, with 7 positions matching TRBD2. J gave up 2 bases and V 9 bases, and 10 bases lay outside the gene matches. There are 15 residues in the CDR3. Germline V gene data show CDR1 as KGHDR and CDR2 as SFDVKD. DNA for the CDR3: TGTGCCACCCGTCAGGGAGCGGGAACCACAGATACGCAGTATTTT. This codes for CATRQGAGTTDTQYF.

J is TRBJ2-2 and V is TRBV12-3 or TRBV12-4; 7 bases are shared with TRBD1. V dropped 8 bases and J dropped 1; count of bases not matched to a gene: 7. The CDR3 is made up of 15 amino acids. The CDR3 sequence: CASRQDRRNTGELFF. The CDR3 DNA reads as TGTGCCAGCCGTCAGGACAGGCGGAACACCGGGGAGCTGTTTTTT.